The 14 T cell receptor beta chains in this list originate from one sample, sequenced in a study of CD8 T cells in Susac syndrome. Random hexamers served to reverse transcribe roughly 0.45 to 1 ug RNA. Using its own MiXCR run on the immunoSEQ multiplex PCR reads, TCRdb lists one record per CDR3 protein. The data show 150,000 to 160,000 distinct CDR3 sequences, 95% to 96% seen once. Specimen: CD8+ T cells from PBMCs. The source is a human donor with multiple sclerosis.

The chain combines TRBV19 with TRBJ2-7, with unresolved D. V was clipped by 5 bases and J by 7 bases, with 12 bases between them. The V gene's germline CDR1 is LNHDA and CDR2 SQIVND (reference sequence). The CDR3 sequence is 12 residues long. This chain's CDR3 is CASSGYRGEQYV. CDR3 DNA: TGTGCCAGTAGTGGTTACCGTGGGGAGCAGTACGTC.

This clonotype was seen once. CDR3 protein: CASSSGGGQPQHF. The CDR3 DNA sequence: TGTGCCAGCAGCTCCGGGGGGGGTCAGCCCCAGCATTTT. V gene TRBV5-4 combines with J gene TRBJ1-5; maybe TRBD1 (5 bases). The germline CDR1 and CDR2 sequences are SGHNT and YYREEE (reference sequence). Trimming left V 3 bases short and J 6 bases short, with 10 bases between. CDR3 length: 13 amino acids.

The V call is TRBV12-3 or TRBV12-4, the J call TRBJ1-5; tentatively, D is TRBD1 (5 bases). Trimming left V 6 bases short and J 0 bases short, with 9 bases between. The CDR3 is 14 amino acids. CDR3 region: CASSWTISNQPQHF. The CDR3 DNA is TGTGCCAGCAGCTGGACAATTAGCAATCAGCCCCAGCATTTT.

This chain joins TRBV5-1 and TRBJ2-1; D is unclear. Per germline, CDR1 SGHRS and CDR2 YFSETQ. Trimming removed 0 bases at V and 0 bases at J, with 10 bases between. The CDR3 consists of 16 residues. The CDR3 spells CASSLDPVYSYNEQFF. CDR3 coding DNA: TGCGCCAGCAGCTTGGATCCGGTATACTCCTACAATGAGCAGTTCTTC.

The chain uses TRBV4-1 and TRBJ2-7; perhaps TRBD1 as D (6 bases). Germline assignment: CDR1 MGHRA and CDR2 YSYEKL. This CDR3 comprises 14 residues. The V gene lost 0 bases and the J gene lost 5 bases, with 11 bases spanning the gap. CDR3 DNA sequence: TGCGCCAGCAGCCAAGAACAGGGTTCCGACGAGCAGTACTTC. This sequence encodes CASSQEQGSDEQYF.

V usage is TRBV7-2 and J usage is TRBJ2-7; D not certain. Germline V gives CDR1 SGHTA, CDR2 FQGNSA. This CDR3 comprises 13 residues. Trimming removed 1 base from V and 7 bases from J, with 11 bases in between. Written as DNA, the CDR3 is TGTGCCAGCAGCTTAGGGGAATTTGGGGAGCAGTACGTC. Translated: CASSLGEFGEQYV.

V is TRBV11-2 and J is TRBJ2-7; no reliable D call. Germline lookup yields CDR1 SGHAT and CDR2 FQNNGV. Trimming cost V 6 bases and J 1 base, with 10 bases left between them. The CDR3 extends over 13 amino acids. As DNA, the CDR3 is TGTGCCAGCAGTCTTGCACAGTCCTACGAGCAGTACGTC. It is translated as CASSLAQSYEQYV.

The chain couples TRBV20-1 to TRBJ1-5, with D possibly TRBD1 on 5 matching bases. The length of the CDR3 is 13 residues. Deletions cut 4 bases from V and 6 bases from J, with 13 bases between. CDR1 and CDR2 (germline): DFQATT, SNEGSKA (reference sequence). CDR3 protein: CSAIQAPFQPQHF. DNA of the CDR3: TGCAGTGCTATACAGGCGCCCTTTCAGCCCCAGCATTTT.

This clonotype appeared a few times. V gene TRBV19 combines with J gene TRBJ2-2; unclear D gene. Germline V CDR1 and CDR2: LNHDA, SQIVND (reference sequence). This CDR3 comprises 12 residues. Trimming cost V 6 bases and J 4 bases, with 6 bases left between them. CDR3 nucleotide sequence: TGTGCCAGTAGCCCGGGCACCGGGGAGCTGTTTTTT. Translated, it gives CASSPGTGELFF.

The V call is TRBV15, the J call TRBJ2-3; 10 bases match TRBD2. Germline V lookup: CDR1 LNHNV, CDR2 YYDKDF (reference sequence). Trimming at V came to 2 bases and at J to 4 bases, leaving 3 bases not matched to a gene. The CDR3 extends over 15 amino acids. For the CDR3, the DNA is TGTGCCACCAGCAGACTAGCGGGGGACCCAGATACGCAGTATTTT. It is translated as CATSRLAGDPDTQYF.

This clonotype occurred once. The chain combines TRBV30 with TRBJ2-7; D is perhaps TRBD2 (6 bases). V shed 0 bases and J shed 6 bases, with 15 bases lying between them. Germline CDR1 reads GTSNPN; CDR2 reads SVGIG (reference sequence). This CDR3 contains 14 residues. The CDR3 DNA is TGTGCCTGGAGTGTACCCCGACGCGGGGCCGAGCAGTACGTC. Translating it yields CAWSVPRRGAEQYV.

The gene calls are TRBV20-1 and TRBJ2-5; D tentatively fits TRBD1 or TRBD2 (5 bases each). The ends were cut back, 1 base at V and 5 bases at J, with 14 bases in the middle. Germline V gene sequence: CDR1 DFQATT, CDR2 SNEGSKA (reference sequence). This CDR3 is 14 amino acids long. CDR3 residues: CSARGDRVRETQYF. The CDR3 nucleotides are TGCAGTGCTAGAGGGGACCGGGTTCGTGAGACCCAGTACTTC.

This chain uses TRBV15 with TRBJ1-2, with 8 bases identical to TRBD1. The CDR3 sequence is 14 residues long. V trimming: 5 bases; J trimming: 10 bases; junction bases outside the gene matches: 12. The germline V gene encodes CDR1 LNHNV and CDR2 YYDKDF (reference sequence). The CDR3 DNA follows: TGTGCCACCAGCGGACAGGGCCCCTTAGAGCCCTACACCTTC. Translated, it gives CATSGQGPLEPYTF.

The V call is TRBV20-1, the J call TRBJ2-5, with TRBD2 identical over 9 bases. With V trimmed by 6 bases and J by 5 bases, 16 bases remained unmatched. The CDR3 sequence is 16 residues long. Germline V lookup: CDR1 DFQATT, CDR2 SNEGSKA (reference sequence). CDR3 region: CSAPDPRGGLEETQYF. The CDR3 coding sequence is TGCAGTGCCCCGGACCCGCGGGGGGGCCTGGAGGAGACCCAGTACTTC.